Following are 30 T cell receptor beta chains from one sample sequenced in a study of human T cells and chemical hapten exposure. TCRdb re-called the RACE reads through MiXCR, storing one row per CDR3 protein. Of 35,000 to 55,000 distinct CDR3 sequences in the sample, approximately 10% were seen once. Time point in this sample: patch test 2, 6 weeks after DPC sensitization. Treatment indicated: therapeutic diphenylcyclopropenone sensitization with weekly scalp DPC. The authors extracted total RNA from unfractionated whole blood. The source material was whole blood, sampled in connection with sensitization to the hapten diphenylcyclopropenone (DPC). Source of these receptors: a woman aged 30 to 39 with alopecia areata. Some clones in this sample may be carry-over from other donors' samples.

The table lists this clonotype with many counts. The rearrangement joins TRBV5-1 to TRBJ2-5; D not certain. The CDR3 loop spans 11 amino acids. The V and J ends lost 1 base and 5 bases respectively, with 3 bases between them. Germline V gene data show CDR1 as SGHRS and CDR2 as YFSETQ. The CDR3: CASSLMETQYF. As DNA, the CDR3 is TGCGCCAGCAGCTTGATGGAGACCCAGTACTTC.

This clonotype was detected ten times or more. The chain's CDR3 is CASSLASWDYPGDTQYF. The CDR3, as DNA: TGTGCCAGCAGCTTAGCGTCGTGGGACTATCCGGGGGATACGCAGTATTTT. This sequence joins TRBV11-2 and TRBJ2-3; 7 nucleotides agree with TRBD2. The V gene's germline CDR1 is SGHAT and CDR2 FQNNGV. The CDR3 is made up of 17 amino acids. Unmatched junction bases numbered 13, after V lost 1 base and J lost 6 bases. Complete variable domain (other parts from reference TRBV11-2 and TRBJ2-3): EAGVAQSPRYKIIEKRQSVAFWCNPISGHATLYWYQQILGQGPKLLIQFQNNGVVDDSQLPKDRFSAERLKGVDSTLKIQPAKLEDSAVYLCASSLASWDYPGDTQYFGPGTRLTVL.

The sample holds a few counts of this clonotype. V usage is TRBV19 and J usage is TRBJ1-4, with a possible D match to TRBD1 (6 bases). The CDR3 is 15 residues long. The ends were cut back, 6 bases at V and 6 bases at J, with 17 bases in the middle. CDR1 is LNHDA and CDR2 is SQIVND in the germline V gene (reference sequence). CDR3 nucleotides: TGTGCCAGTAGGGGCCTCGGGGGCCAGGATGAAAAACTGTTTTTT. It yields the protein CASRGLGGQDEKLFF.

This rearrangement joins TRBV18 to TRBJ1-1; 9 bases fit TRBD1. After removal of 1 base from V and 3 bases from J, the junction contained 12 bases not matched to a gene. The germline V gene encodes CDR1 KGHSH and CDR2 LQKENI. This CDR3 is 18 amino acids long. CDR3 in amino acids: CASSPLLTGTGLHTEAFF. DNA for the CDR3: TGTGCCAGCTCACCACTTCTTACGGGGACAGGGCTGCACACTGAAGCTTTCTTT.

This clonotype is labeled as medium-sized. The rearrangement joins TRBV19 to TRBJ2-7; possible D gene TRBD1, 5 bases. Per germline, CDR1 LNHDA and CDR2 SQIVND (reference sequence). The CDR3 is 12 amino acids. V dropped 4 bases and J dropped 4 bases, with 8 bases sitting between them. CDR3 loop: CASSTDSYEQYF. The CDR3 DNA reads TGTGCCAGTAGTACCGACAGTTACGAGCAGTACTTC.

This clonotype was detected many times. The junction does not match germline at one end; this may be a read error. This sequence joins TRBV7-2 and TRBJ2-3; D is unresolved. This CDR3 has 14 amino acids. Per germline, CDR1 SGHTA and CDR2 FQGNSA. The CDR3 region has the DNA TGTGCCAGCAGGTTAGCCTGGGGCACAGATACGCAGTATTTT. Protein: CASRLAWGTDTQYF.

This clonotype was picked up many times. The CDR3 DNA reads TGCAGTGCTATCCCGACGTGGGGGAGCTCCTACAATGAGCAGTTCTTC. This translates into CSAIPTWGSSYNEQFF. The rearrangement joins TRBV20-1 to TRBJ2-1, with D perhaps matching TRBD1 or TRBD2 (5 bases each). The germline gives CDR1 DFQATT, CDR2 SNEGSKA (reference sequence). V lost 4 bases to trimming and J lost 0 bases, with 16 bases between them. The CDR3 runs 16 residues.

This clonotype was picked up a small number of times. The chain couples TRBV28 to TRBJ1-2; 7 bases match TRBD1. V gave up 4 bases and J gave up 4 bases; unmatched junction bases: 9. Germline CDR1 MDHEN, CDR2 SYDVKM. The CDR3 consists of 15 residues. CDR3 DNA sequence: TGTGCCAGCAGTTCGGGACAGATCTTCTTCTATGGCTACACCTTC. Protein: CASSSGQIFFYGYTF.

CDR3 sequence: CASSGGGEQYF. CDR3 DNA: TGTGCCAGCAGCGGGGGGGGCGAGCAGTACTTC. The gene calls are TRBV12-3 or TRBV12-4 and TRBJ2-7; 8 nucleotides agree with TRBD2. With 6 bases clipped from V and 6 bases from J, the junction kept 1 base outside the gene matches. The CDR3 spans 11 residues.

The chain joins TRBV6-1 to TRBJ2-2; 9 nucleotides line up with TRBD1. The CDR3 extends over 17 amino acids. J lost 3 bases, V lost 4 bases, and 9 bases had no gene match. Germline V gene sequence: CDR1 MNHNS, CDR2 SASEGT. CDR3 in DNA: TGTGCCAGCAGTGCTCCTGGGGGGACAGGGTACACCGGGGAGCTGTTTTTT. Protein: CASSAPGGTGYTGELFF.

The sample holds a few counts of this clonotype. V usage is TRBV11-2 and J usage is TRBJ2-7; D remains ambiguous. The CDR3 has 13 amino acids. Per germline, CDR1 SGHAT and CDR2 FQNNGV. Trimming left V 2 bases short and J 6 bases short, with 11 bases between. This CDR3 reads CASSLSMDSEQYF. CDR3 nucleotides: TGTGCCAGCAGCTTAAGTATGGATTCCGAGCAGTACTTC.

This clonotype was observed at least ten times. The V gene is TRBV28, the J gene TRBJ2-5, with D unclear. The CDR3 runs to 13 residues. Per the germline V gene, CDR1 is MDHEN and CDR2 is SYDVKM. Trimming took 4 bases from V and 5 from J, leaving 11 bases between them. The CDR3 reads CASSWPLIETQYF. DNA for the CDR3: TGTGCCAGCAGTTGGCCCCTGATTGAGACCCAGTACTTC.

The V and J genes are TRBV29-1 and TRBJ1-4; 7 bases map to TRBD1. This CDR3 comprises 14 residues. V dropped 6 bases and J dropped 7; count of bases not matched to a gene: 11. Germline assignment: CDR1 SQVTM and CDR2 ANQGSEA. The DNA for the CDR3 is TGCAGCGTCGCTGACAGGGTCGATGGTGAAAAACTGTTTTTT. Translation gives CSVADRVDGEKLFF.

Regarding this clonotype: Compared with germline, one end of the junction differs, possibly owing to a read error. V gene TRBV7-8 combines with J gene TRBJ2-7; TRBD1 aligns across 7 bases. The CDR3 has 15 amino acids. CDR1 and CDR2 (germline): SGHVS, FQNEAQ. The CDR3 DNA follows: TGTGTCAGCAGCTCCACAGGGGCGCCGTCCTACGAGCAGTACTTC. Translated, it gives CVSSSTGAPSYEQYF. Using reference TRBV7-8 and TRBJ2-7 for the parts outside the CDR3, the full variable domain is GAGVSQSPRYKVAKRGQDVALRCDPISGHVSLFWYQQALGQGPEFLTYFQNEAQLDKSGLPSDRFFAERPEGSVSTLKIQRTQQEDSAVYLCVSSSTGAPSYEQYFGPGTRLTVT.

This clonotype was counted a few times. V usage is TRBV2 and J usage is TRBJ2-5, with D tentatively TRBD1 (6 bases). CDR1 and CDR2 from the germline V gene are SNHLY and FYNNEI. The V and J ends lost 7 bases and 4 bases respectively, with 13 bases between them. The CDR3 has 13 residues. The CDR3 DNA follows: TGTGCCAGCAAGGGGGTGAGAGGAGAGACCCAGTACTTC. Amino acid sequence: CASKGVRGETQYF. Full variable domain (remainder filled in from reference TRBV2 and TRBJ2-5): EPEVTQTPSHQVTQMGQEVILRCVPISNHLYFYWYRQILGQKVEFLVSFYNNEISEKSEIFDDQFSVERPDGSNFTLKIRSTKLEDSAMYFCASKGVRGETQYFGPGTRLLVL.

This clonotype came up many times. The chain couples TRBV4-3 to TRBJ1-1; D is perhaps TRBD1 (6 bases). Between the trimmed V and J ends, which lost 4 bases and 3 bases, there was a span of 21 bases. Germline V gives CDR1 LGHNA, CDR2 YSLEER. This CDR3 has 17 residues. This CDR3 reads CASSPPRGELGDTEAFF. CDR3 in DNA: TGCGCCAGCAGCCCTCCAAGGGGGGAATTAGGAGACACTGAAGCTTTCTTT.

A remark on this clonotype: A clone one base away is much larger, so this may be a read error. CDR3 amino acids: CTSSQEAGMNTEAFF. For the CDR3, the DNA is TGCACCAGCAGCCAAGAGGCAGGCATGAACACTGAAGCTTTCTTT. The chain links TRBV4-3 to TRBJ1-1; no definite D call. The CDR3 totals 15 residues. Per germline, CDR1 LGHNA and CDR2 YSLEER.

This clonotype came up a few times. V and J are TRBV5-6 and TRBJ2-7, with D perhaps TRBD1 (5 bases). The CDR3 loop spans 16 amino acids. From germline, CDR1 is SGHDT and CDR2 YYEEEE. V lost 4 bases to trimming and J lost 1 base, with 18 bases between them. This CDR3 is CASSGPPPRVSYEQYF. CDR3 DNA: TGTGCCAGCAGCGGTCCCCCACCCAGGGTTTCCTACGAGCAGTACTTC.

The chain joins TRBV7-2 to TRBJ1-4, with D possibly TRBD1 on 5 matching bases. This CDR3 has 14 amino acids. Trimming took 0 bases from V and 3 from J, leaving 5 bases between them. The germline CDR1 and CDR2 sequences are SGHTA and FQGNSA. The CDR3 region has the DNA TGTGCCAGCAGCTTAGCGGGGGCTAATGAAAAACTGTTTTTT. Translating it yields CASSLAGANEKLFF. Using reference TRBV7-2 and TRBJ1-4 for the parts outside the CDR3, the full variable domain is GAGVSQSPSNKVTEKGKDVELRCDPISGHTALYWYRQSLGQGLEFLIYFQGNSAPDKSGLPSDRFSAERTGGSVSTLTIQRTQQEDSAVYLCASSLAGANEKLFFGSGTQLSVL.

This clonotype was counted a few times. This chain connects TRBV9 to TRBJ2-7, with D maybe TRBD1 (6 bases). Trimming left V 1 base short and J 4 bases short, with 15 bases between. The V gene's germline CDR1 is SGDLS and CDR2 YYNGEE. The CDR3 extends over 15 amino acids. Written as DNA, the CDR3 is TGTGCCAGCAGCGTAACCGCAGGGGCCAATTACGAGCAGTACTTC. It encodes CASSVTAGANYEQYF.

This clonotype was seen ten or more times. The chain joins TRBV20-1 to TRBJ1-6, with 8 bases matching TRBD1. The V gene end was trimmed by 1 base and the J gene end by 7 bases; junction bases not matched to a gene: 12. There are 17 residues in the CDR3. Germline lookup yields CDR1 DFQATT and CDR2 SNEGSKA (reference sequence). The chain's CDR3 is CSARVGQGARLNSPLHF. In nucleotides, the CDR3 is TGCAGTGCTAGAGTTGGTCAGGGGGCGAGGTTAAATTCACCCCTCCACTTT.

This clonotype appeared a few times. V gene TRBV7-9 combines with J gene TRBJ2-5, with a tentative D call TRBD1 (5 bases). V shed 1 base and J shed 10 bases, with 7 bases lying between them. Germline assignment: CDR1 SEHNR and CDR2 FQNEAQ (reference sequence). This CDR3 spans 11 amino acids. The CDR3 DNA is TGTGCCAGCAGCTTAGGGGGCAACCAGTACTTC. Translated, it gives CASSLGGNQYF. Combining the CDR3 with reference TRBV7-9 and TRBJ2-5 gives the whole variable domain DTGVSQNPRHKITKRGQNVTFRCDPISEHNRLYWYRQTLGQGPEFLTYFQNEAQLEKSRLLSDRFSAERPKGSFSTLEIQRTEQGDSAMYLCASSLGGNQYFGPGTRLLVL.

The chain carries TRBV19 and TRBJ2-6, with D tentatively TRBD1 (5 bases). Germline CDR1 and CDR2: LNHDA and SQIVND (reference sequence). The CDR3 extends over 17 amino acids. V was pared by 6 bases and J by 0 bases, with 15 bases between. The CDR3 nucleotides are TGTGCCAGTAGCCAAGACAGCCCGAGCTCTGGGGCCAACGTCCTGACTTTC. Translating it yields CASSQDSPSSGANVLTF. Combining the CDR3 with reference TRBV19 and TRBJ2-6 gives the whole variable domain DGGITQSPKYLFRKEGQNVTLSCEQNLNHDAMYWYRQDPGQGLRLIYYSQIVNDFQKGDIAEGYSVSREKKESFPLTVTSAQKNPTAFYLCASSQDSPSSGANVLTFGAGSRLTVL.

In this sample, this clonotype turned up many times. The genes are TRBV6-6 and TRBJ1-2; maybe TRBD1 (5 bases). The CDR3 has 14 amino acids. Germline CDR1 is MNHNY and CDR2 is SVGAGI (reference sequence). V was trimmed by 8 bases and J by 8 bases, leaving 21 bases between them. CDR3 sequence: CASLQGQTAGGYTF. CDR3 nucleotides: TGTGCCAGCCTCCAGGGTCAGACAGCTGGAGGCTACACCTTC.

This clonotype occurred many times. The rearrangement links TRBV19 to TRBJ2-2, with unresolved D. V shed 4 bases and J shed 5 bases, with 5 bases lying between them. Germline CDR1 is LNHDA and CDR2 is SQIVND (reference sequence). This CDR3 region has 12 residues. DNA of the CDR3: TGTGCCAGTAGTAAAGGGACCGGGGAGCTGTTTTTT. Translation: CASSKGTGELFF.

With regard to this clonotype: This may stem from a read error, because a much larger clone lies one nucleotide away. This rearrangement joins TRBV7-8 to TRBJ1-6; no definite D call. Germline values: CDR1 SGHVS, CDR2 FQNEAQ. The V gene lost 6 bases and the J gene lost 9 bases, with 12 bases spanning the gap. CDR3 size: 13 residues. The CDR3 loop is CASRRRGISPLHF. In DNA form, the CDR3 reads TGTGCCAGCAGAAGACGGGGAATTTCACCCCTCCACTTT.

The rearrangement joins TRBV13 to TRBJ2-1, with D perhaps matching TRBD1 (6 bases). CDR3 size: 13 residues. Germline V gene data show CDR1 as PRHDT and CDR2 as FYEKMQ (reference sequence). The V gene lost 5 bases and the J gene lost 7 bases, with 12 bases spanning the gap. CDR3 nucleotides: TGTGCCAGCAGCCATAGGACAGTTAATGAGCAGTTCTTC. Protein: CASSHRTVNEQFF.

The chain joins TRBV7-9 to TRBJ1-3; D remains unclear. CDR1 is SEHNR, CDR2 FQNEAQ, per germline (reference sequence). The V end was cut by 6 bases, the J end by 2 bases, with 8 bases between. This CDR3 is built from 13 residues. CDR3 sequence (DNA): TGTGCCAGCAGAGGGCCTGCTGGAAACACCATATATTTT. Translated, it gives CASRGPAGNTIYF. Drawing the rest from reference TRBV7-9 and TRBJ1-3, the complete variable domain is DTGVSQNPRHKITKRGQNVTFRCDPISEHNRLYWYRQTLGQGPEFLTYFQNEAQLEKSRLLSDRFSAERPKGSFSTLEIQRTEQGDSAMYLCASRGPAGNTIYFGEGSWLTVV.

As regards this clonotype: This may be a read error, as it is one base from a much larger clone. The V and J genes are TRBV7-6 and TRBJ2-1; 7 bases agree with TRBD1. The germline V gene has CDR1 SGHVS and CDR2 FNYEAQ. The CDR3 consists of 16 residues. The CDR3 sequence is CVSRPFRDSLFNEQFF. DNA for the CDR3: TGTGTCAGCAGGCCGTTTCGGGACAGCCTTTTTAATGAGCAGTTCTTC.

This clonotype was counted ten times or more. This chain joins TRBV6-5 and TRBJ2-6; the match to TRBD1 covers 11 bases. The CDR3 contains 17 residues. Trimming cost V 6 bases and J 4 bases; bases outside gene matches: 8. Germline lookup yields CDR1 MNHEY and CDR2 SVGAGI. The CDR3 coding sequence is TGTGCCAGCAGCCCCGGACAGGGGGCGGCAGGGGCCAACGTCCTGACTTTC. Encoded protein: CASSPGQGAAGANVLTF.